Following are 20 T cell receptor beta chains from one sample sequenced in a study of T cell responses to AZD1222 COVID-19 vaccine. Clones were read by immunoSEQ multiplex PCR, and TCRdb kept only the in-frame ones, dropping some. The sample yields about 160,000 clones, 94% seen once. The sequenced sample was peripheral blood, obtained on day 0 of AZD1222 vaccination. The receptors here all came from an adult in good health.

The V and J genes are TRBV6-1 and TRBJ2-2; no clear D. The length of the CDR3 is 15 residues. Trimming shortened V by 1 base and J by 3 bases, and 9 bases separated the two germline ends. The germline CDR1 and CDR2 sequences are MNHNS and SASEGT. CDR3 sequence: CASSEVGPDTGELFF. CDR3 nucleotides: TGTGCCAGCAGTGAAGTAGGTCCGGACACCGGGGAGCTGTTTTTT.

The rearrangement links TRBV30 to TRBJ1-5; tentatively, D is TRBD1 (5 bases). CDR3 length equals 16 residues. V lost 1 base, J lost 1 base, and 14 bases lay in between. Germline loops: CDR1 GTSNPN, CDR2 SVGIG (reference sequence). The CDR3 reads CAWSDLGGWSNQPQHF. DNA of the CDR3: TGTGCCTGGAGTGATCTGGGGGGTTGGAGCAATCAGCCCCAGCATTTT.

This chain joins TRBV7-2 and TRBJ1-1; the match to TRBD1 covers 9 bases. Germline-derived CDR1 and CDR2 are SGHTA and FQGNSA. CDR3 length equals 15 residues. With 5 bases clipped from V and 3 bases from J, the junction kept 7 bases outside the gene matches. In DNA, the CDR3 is TGTGCCAGCAGCCCGCAACAGGGGGCGCACACTGAAGCTTTCTTT. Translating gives CASSPQQGAHTEAFF. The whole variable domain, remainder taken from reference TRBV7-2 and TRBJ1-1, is GAGVSQSPSNKVTEKGKDVELRCDPISGHTALYWYRQSLGQGLEFLIYFQGNSAPDKSGLPSDRFSAERTGGSVSTLTIQRTQQEDSAVYLCASSPQQGAHTEAFFGQGTRLTVV.

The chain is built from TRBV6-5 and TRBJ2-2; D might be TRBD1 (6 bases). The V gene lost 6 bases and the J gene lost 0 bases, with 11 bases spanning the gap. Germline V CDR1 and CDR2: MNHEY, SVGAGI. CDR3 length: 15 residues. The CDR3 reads CASSLAGANTGELFF. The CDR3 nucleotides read TGTGCCAGCAGCCTGGCAGGGGCGAACACCGGGGAGCTGTTTTTT.

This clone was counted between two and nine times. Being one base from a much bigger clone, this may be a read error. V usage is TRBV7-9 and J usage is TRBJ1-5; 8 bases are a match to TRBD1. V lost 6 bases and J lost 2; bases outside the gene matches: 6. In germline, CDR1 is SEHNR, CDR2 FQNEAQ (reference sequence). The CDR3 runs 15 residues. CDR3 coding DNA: TGTGCCAGCAGTGGGGCAGGGGGCGGCAATCAGCCCCAGCATTTT. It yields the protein CASSGAGGGNQPQHF.

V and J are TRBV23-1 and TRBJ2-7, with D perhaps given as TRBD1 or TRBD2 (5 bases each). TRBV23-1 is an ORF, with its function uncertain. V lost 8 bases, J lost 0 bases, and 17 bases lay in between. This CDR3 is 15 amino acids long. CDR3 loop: CASAPRDGDSYEQYV. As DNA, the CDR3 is TGCGCCAGCGCCCCGAGGGACGGAGACTCCTACGAGCAGTACGTC.

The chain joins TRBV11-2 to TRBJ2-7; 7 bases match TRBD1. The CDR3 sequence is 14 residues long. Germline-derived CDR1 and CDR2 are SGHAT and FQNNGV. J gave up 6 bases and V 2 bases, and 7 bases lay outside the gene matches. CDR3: CASSLSLAGGEQYV. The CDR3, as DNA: TGTGCCAGCAGCTTAAGTCTGGCAGGGGGCGAGCAGTACGTC.

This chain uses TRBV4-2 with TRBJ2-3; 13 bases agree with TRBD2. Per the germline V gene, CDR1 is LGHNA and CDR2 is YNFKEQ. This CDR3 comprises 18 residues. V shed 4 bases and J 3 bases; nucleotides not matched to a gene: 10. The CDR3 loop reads CASSPNPGTSGTTDTQYF. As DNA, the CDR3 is TGTGCCAGCAGCCCTAATCCCGGGACTAGCGGGACAACAGATACGCAGTATTTT.

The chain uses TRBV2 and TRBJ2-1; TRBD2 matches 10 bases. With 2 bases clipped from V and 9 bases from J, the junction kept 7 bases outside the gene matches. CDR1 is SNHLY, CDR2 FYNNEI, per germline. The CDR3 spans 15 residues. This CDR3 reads CASSEHLAGAAEQFF. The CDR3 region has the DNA TGTGCCAGCAGTGAACATCTAGCGGGAGCAGCTGAGCAGTTCTTC.

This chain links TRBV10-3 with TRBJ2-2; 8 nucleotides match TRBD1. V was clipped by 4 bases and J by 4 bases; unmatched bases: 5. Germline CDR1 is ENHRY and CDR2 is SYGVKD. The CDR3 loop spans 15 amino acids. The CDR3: CAISGVTGGTGELFF. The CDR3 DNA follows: TGTGCCATCAGTGGGGTTACAGGGGGCACCGGGGAGCTGTTTTTT.

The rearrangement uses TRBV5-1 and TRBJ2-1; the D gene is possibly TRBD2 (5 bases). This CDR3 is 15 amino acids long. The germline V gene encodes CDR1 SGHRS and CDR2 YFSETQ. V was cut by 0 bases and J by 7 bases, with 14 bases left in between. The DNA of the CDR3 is TGCGCCAGCAGCTTGGCTCGGGAACTCGGGAATGAGCAGTTCTTC. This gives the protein CASSLARELGNEQFF.

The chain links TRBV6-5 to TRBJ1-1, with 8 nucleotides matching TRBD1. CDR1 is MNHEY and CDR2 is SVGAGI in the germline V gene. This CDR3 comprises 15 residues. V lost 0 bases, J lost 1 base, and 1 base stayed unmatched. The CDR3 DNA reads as TGTGCCAGCAGTTACTCCGACAGGGGGAACACTGAAGCTTTCTTT. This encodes CASSYSDRGNTEAFF.

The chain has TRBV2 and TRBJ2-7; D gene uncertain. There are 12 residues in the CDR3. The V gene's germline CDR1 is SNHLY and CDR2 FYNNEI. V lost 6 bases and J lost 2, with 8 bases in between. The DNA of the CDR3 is TGTGCCAGCAGCCTTCTGACCTACGAGCAGTACGTC. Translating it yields CASSLLTYEQYV.

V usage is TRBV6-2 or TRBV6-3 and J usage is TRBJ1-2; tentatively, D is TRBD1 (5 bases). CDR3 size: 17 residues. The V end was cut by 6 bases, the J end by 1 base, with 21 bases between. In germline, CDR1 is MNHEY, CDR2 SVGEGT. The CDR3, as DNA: TGTGCCAGCAGCAACCTCGGTTCGTGGACACTTAACTATGGCTACACCTTC. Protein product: CASSNLGSWTLNYGYTF.

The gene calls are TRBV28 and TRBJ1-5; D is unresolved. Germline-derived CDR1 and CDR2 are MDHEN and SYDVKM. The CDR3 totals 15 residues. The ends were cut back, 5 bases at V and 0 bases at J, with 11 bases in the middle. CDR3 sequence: CASSLGFHSNQPQHF. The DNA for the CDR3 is TGTGCCAGCAGTCTGGGCTTCCATAGCAATCAGCCCCAGCATTTT.

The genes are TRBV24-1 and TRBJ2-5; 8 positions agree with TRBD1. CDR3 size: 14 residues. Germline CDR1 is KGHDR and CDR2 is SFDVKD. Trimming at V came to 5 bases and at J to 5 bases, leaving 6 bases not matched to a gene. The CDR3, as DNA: TGTGCCACCAGTGTCGGGACAGGTTCGGAGACCCAGTACTTC. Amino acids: CATSVGTGSETQYF.

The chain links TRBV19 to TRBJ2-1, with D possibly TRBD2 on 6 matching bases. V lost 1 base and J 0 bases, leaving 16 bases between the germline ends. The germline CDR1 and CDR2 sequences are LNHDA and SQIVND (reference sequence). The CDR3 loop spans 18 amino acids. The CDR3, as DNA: TGTGCCAGTAGTATAGTAGTCGCGGGGATAAGCTCCTACAATGAGCAGTTCTTC. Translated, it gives CASSIVVAGISSYNEQFF.

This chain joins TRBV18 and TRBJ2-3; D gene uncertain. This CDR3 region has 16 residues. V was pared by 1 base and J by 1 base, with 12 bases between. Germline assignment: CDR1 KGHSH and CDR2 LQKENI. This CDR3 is CASSPQFGRGTDTQYF. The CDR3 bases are TGTGCCAGCTCACCACAGTTTGGACGGGGCACAGATACGCAGTATTTT.

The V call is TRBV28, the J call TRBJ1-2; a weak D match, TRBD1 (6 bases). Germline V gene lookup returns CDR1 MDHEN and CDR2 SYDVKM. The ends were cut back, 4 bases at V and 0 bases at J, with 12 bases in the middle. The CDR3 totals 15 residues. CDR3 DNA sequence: TGTGCCAGCAGTTGGGGGCCAACTACTAACTATGGCTACACCTTC. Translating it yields CASSWGPTTNYGYTF.

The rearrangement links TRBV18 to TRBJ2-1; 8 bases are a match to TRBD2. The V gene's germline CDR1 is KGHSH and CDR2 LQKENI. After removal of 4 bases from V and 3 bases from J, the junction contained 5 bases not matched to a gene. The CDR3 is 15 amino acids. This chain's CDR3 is CASSLLAEHYNEQFF. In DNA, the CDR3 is TGTGCCAGCTCACTACTAGCGGAACACTACAATGAGCAGTTCTTC.